This T cell receptor (beta chain) was retrieved from a study of Tregs in tolerant kidney transplant recipients. Unstimulated regulatory T cells (CD4+CD25+CD127-), CD4+CD25- non-regulatory cells, CD4 and CD8 cells were FACS-sorted from thawed PBMCs. This clone is a singleton in its sample. Antigen: not known. Assay used: immunoSEQ multiplex PCR; TCRdb lists only in-frame clones, some missing. The table records under 300,000 clones, 80% to 85% of them present only once. Study outcomes and limitations: Validation in larger populations is needed because few patients were studied.

This CDR3 is 14 amino acids long. Per the germline V gene, CDR1 is SGHTA and CDR2 is FQGNSA. The V end was cut by 3 bases, the J end by 0 bases, with 8 bases between. The TCR originated in a human donor in good health. V is TRBV7-2 and J is TRBJ1-1; D gene unclear. The source material was CD4+ T cells from blood. Written as DNA, the CDR3 is TGTGCCAGCAGCTTCCGGGGTTTGAACACTGAAGCTTTCTTT. The encoded protein is CASSFRGLNTEAFF.